A single sample is the source of the 22 T cell receptor beta chains below, sequenced in a study of tumor-infiltrating lymphocytes in primary liver carcinoma. Germline DNA was also extracted, and blood RNA was taken from unsorted whole blood. Total RNA amounting to about 520 ng was the source from which TCR beta cDNA was made with a constant-region primer. Slightly modified ARM-PCR, run as three nested multiplex PCR rounds, produced the TCR beta libraries. Two initial PCR rounds of about 10 cycles each paired TRBV1-TRBV30 forward primers with a C-beta reverse primer. TCRdb recomputed calls from the multiplex PCR reads with MiXCR, one row per CDR3 protein. This table holds 300,000 to 400,000 distinct CDR3 sequences, 65% found once. Material for sequencing was peripheral blood. Every receptor here comes from a man aged 40-50 years with primary liver carcinoma and hepatitis B virus infection.

To note about this clonotype: This may be a read error: a much more frequent sequence differs by one nucleotide. This sequence joins TRBV12-3 or TRBV12-4 and TRBJ1-6; D is perhaps TRBD1 (5 bases). The CDR3 spans 13 residues. The CDR3 is CASSLGGFSLLHF. The CDR3 DNA is TGTGCCAGCAGTTTAGGGGGGTTTTCACTCCTCCACTTT.

As for this clonotype: One end of the junction is discordant with germline, which a read error may explain. The chain recombines TRBV5-4 with TRBJ1-2; TRBD1 matches at 8 bases. The CDR3 totals 14 residues. Germline loops: CDR1 SGHNT, CDR2 YYREEE (reference sequence). This CDR3 is CACSLNQGAGDYTF. DNA for the CDR3: TGTGCCTGCAGCTTGAACCAGGGGGCAGGTGACTACACCTTC.

As concerns this clonotype: At one boundary the junction diverges from the germline segment, which might be a read error. The chain combines TRBV29-1 with TRBJ2-4; 8 nucleotides line up with TRBD1. The CDR3 is 12 residues long. Germline CDR1 is SQVTM and CDR2 is ANQGSEA. CDR3 sequence reads: CSAETGVNIQCF. The CDR3 nucleotides read TGCAGCGCTGAGACAGGGGTTAACATTCAGTGCTTC.

A remark on this clonotype: This may be a read error: a much more frequent sequence differs by one nucleotide. This likely comes from a read error, as the CDR3 has no conserved phenylalanine or tryptophan at its end. The chain couples TRBV6-5 to TRBJ1-5; tentative D call: TRBD1 (5 bases). CDR1 MNHEY and CDR2 SVGAGI come from the germline V gene. This CDR3 has 15 residues. The V and J ends lost 2 bases and 2 bases respectively, with 10 bases between them. CDR3 coding DNA: TGTGCCAGCAGTTACCGGGGGTTTGGCAATCAGCCCCAGCATTCT. Protein product: CASSYRGFGNQPQHS.

A few counts support this clonotype. This rearrangement joins TRBV6-1 to TRBJ1-5; 7 bases align to TRBD1. J lost 4 bases, V lost 4 bases, and 13 bases had no gene match. This CDR3 spans 17 amino acids. Per the germline V gene, CDR1 is MNHNS and CDR2 is SASEGT. The CDR3 DNA is TGTGCCAGCAGTGGAAGGGGGCCAGGGGTTGGTAATCAGCCCCAGCATTTT. Translated, it gives CASSGRGPGVGNQPQHF.

Concerning this clonotype: One base away lies a much larger clone, so this may be a sequencing read error. V usage is TRBV6-5 and J usage is TRBJ2-1; 7 bases are shared with TRBD2. This CDR3 region has 13 residues. The V gene's germline CDR1 is MNHEY and CDR2 SVGAGI. The CDR3 spells CASSPRDYNEKFF. The DNA for the CDR3 is TGTGCCAGCAGTCCCCGGGACTACAATGAGAAGTTCTTC.

The table lists this clonotype with a count of one. A read error may be the cause here, since a much bigger clone is one base away. V gene TRBV13 combines with J gene TRBJ1-1; perhaps TRBD1 as D (5 bases). The CDR3 spans 14 residues. Deletions cut 5 bases from V and 1 base from J, with 11 bases between. Germline V gene sequence: CDR1 PRHDT, CDR2 FYEKMQ (reference sequence). The CDR3 region is CASSERQTNTEAFF. CDR3 nucleotide sequence: TGTGCCAGCAGCGAGCGACAGACGAACACTGAAGCTTTCTTT.

On this clonotype itself: Its ends do not fully match the called genes, so a read error is possible. The chain has TRBV4-1 and TRBJ2-1, with TRBD1 as a possible D gene (5 bases). Germline V gene sequence: CDR1 MGHRA, CDR2 YSYEKL. This CDR3 has 13 residues. CDR3 sequence: CANSQTGYNEQLF. CDR3 in DNA: TGCGCCAACAGCCAAACAGGTTACAATGAGCAGCTCTTC.

Points on this clonotype: This could be a read error, since a much larger clone is one nucleotide away. A read error is likely, as this CDR3 ends without the conserved phenylalanine or tryptophan. The CDR3 sequence: CAITTSGMGTQYY. In nucleotides, the CDR3 is TGTGCCATCACGACTAGCGGGATGGGTACGCAGTATTAT. This chain joins TRBV10-3 and TRBJ2-3, with TRBD2 identical over 11 bases. V dropped 7 bases and J dropped 8; count of bases not matched to a gene: 5. This CDR3 is 13 amino acids long. Germline V CDR1 and CDR2: ENHRY, SYGVKD.

This chain links TRBV24-1 with TRBJ2-1, with 9 bases lining up with TRBD1. In germline, CDR1 is KGHDR, CDR2 SFDVKD. The CDR3 covers 16 residues. The J segment lost 2 bases and the V segment lost 2 bases, leaving 3 bases of the junction unmatched. The CDR3 loop is CATSDSDRGTYNEQFF. The CDR3 nucleotides read TGTGCCACCAGTGATTCCGACAGGGGGACCTACAATGAGCAGTTCTTC.

Details on this clonotype: This could be a read error, since a much larger clone is one nucleotide away. The chain carries TRBV6-2 or TRBV6-3 and TRBJ2-7; a possible D gene is TRBD2 (5 bases). Germline V CDR1 and CDR2: MNHEY, SVGEGT. This CDR3 region has 14 residues. Written as DNA, the CDR3 is TGTACCAGCAGTTACTCGAGGGCGACCTACGAGCAGTACTTC. Its protein is CTSSYSRATYEQYF.

This clonotype was seen at least ten times. CDR3 protein: CASSQGSGNTEAFF. The CDR3 nucleotides are TGCGCCAGCAGCCAAGGTAGCGGAAACACTGAAGCTTTCTTT. The chain joins TRBV4-3 to TRBJ1-1; D unclear. Germline V gives CDR1 LGHNA, CDR2 YSLEER. Trimming removed 1 base from V and 2 bases from J, with 8 bases in between. CDR3 length: 14 residues.

Notes on this clonotype: Since no conserved phenylalanine or tryptophan closes the CDR3, a read error is the likely cause. The rearrangement joins TRBV11-3 to TRBJ2-1; D uncertain. The CDR3 totals 15 residues. Germline CDR1 is SGHNT and CDR2 is YENEEA. V gave up 8 bases and J gave up 0 bases, with 14 bases separating them. The CDR3, as DNA: TGTGCCAGCGGCCCCCTGGCAAGCTCCTACAATGAGCAGTTCTTA. Protein: CASGPLASSYNEQFL.

This clonotype was picked up one time. It may be a read error: a sequence one base away is much more abundant. The chain has TRBV6-5 and TRBJ2-7; 11 nucleotides line up with TRBD2. The CDR3 is 16 amino acids. Losses at the gene ends were 5 bases for V and 3 bases for J; bases not matched to a gene: 9. Germline CDR1 reads MNHEY; CDR2 reads SVGAGI. CDR3: CASSRLAGGDYYEQYF. CDR3 in DNA: TGTGCCAGCAGTAGGCTAGCGGGAGGCGACTACTACGAGCAGTACTTC.

This clonotype was seen repeatedly, ten times or more. The J gene is TRBJ2-7, the V gene TRBV11-2, with D unresolved. Trimming took off 5 bases at V and 2 bases at J, with 13 bases between the two ends. Germline values: CDR1 SGHAT, CDR2 FQNNGV. The CDR3 contains 14 residues. The CDR3 is CASSPEAPAYEQYF. The CDR3 coding sequence is TGTGCCAGCAGCCCAGAGGCCCCCGCCTACGAGCAGTACTTC. Looking up the rest from reference TRBV11-2 and TRBJ2-7 gives the full variable domain: EAGVAQSPRYKIIEKRQSVAFWCNPISGHATLYWYQQILGQGPKLLIQFQNNGVVDDSQLPKDRFSAERLKGVDSTLKIQPAKLEDSAVYLCASSPEAPAYEQYFGPGTRLTVT.

This clonotype appeared a few times. V is TRBV28 and J is TRBJ2-1, with 8 bases aligning to TRBD2. V dropped 3 bases and J dropped 8; count of bases not matched to a gene: 6. There are 14 residues in the CDR3. Germline loops: CDR1 MDHEN, CDR2 SYDVKM. CDR3 sequence reads: CASSFSSGSHEQFF. The CDR3 DNA reads TGTGCCAGCAGTTTCTCGAGCGGGAGCCATGAGCAGTTCTTC.

About this clonotype itself: An end of the junction differs from the germline gene, which may be a read error. The genes are TRBV6-6 and TRBJ2-7, with TRBD2 identical over 14 bases. CDR3 size: 20 residues. Germline loops: CDR1 MNHNY, CDR2 SVGAGI (reference sequence). For the CDR3, the DNA is TGTGCCAGTAGTTACCTTAAGGGACTAGCGGGAGAAGAAGACGCCTACGAGCAGTACTTC. Translation gives CASSYLKGLAGEEDAYEQYF.

The rearrangement links TRBV6-2 or TRBV6-3 to TRBJ2-7, with D possibly matching TRBD2 (5 bases). This CDR3 has 15 amino acids. The germline CDR1 and CDR2 sequences are MNHEY and SVGEGT. With 6 bases removed from V and 6 bases from J, the gap between germline ends came to 21 bases. The CDR3 sequence is CASRPPGSGACEQYF. CDR3 DNA: TGTGCCAGCAGACCCCCGGGGAGCGGAGCCTGCGAGCAGTACTTC.

In this sample, this clonotype turned up a few times. V and J are TRBV5-4 and TRBJ1-4, with 9 bases lining up with TRBD1. This CDR3 comprises 14 residues. CDR1 is SGHNT, CDR2 YYREEE, per germline (reference sequence). The junction had 1 base not matched to a gene; V was cut back by 1 base and J by 6 bases. CDR3 in DNA: TGTGCCAGCAGCTTGAGGGACAGGGATGAAAAACTGTTTTTT. Translating it yields CASSLRDRDEKLFF. Variable domain in full (rest from reference TRBV5-4 and TRBJ1-4): ETGVTQSPTHLIKTRGQQVTLRCSSQSGHNTVSWYQQALGQGPQFIFQYYREEENGRGNFPPRFSGLQFPNYSSELNVNALELDDSALYLCASSLRDRDEKLFFGSGTQLSVL.

The chain carries TRBV6-5 and TRBJ2-2; TRBD1 matches 8 bases. The CDR3 spans 14 residues. Germline trimming cut 6 bases from V and 4 bases from J; bases unmatched to any gene: 4. Germline-derived CDR1 and CDR2 are MNHEY and SVGAGI. This chain's CDR3 is CASRRQGSTGELFF. CDR3 in DNA: TGTGCCAGCAGGCGACAGGGGAGCACCGGGGAGCTGTTTTTT.

The sample holds one count of this clonotype. This chain connects TRBV28 to TRBJ2-1; 8 bases align to TRBD2. From germline, CDR1 is MDHEN and CDR2 SYDVKM. V shed 5 bases and J 4 bases; nucleotides not matched to a gene: 10. The CDR3 runs 16 residues. The chain's CDR3 is CASSPRTSRLYNEQFF. The CDR3 DNA reads as TGTGCCAGCAGTCCACGGACTAGCAGGCTGTACAATGAGCAGTTCTTC.

Remarks on this clonotype: Germline is not matched at one junction end, which may reflect a read error. V usage is TRBV11-2 and J usage is TRBJ2-2, with D tentatively TRBD2 (7 bases). The CDR3 spans 14 residues. CDR1 and CDR2 from the germline V gene are SGHAT and FQNNGV. The CDR3 region is CASGLMGGAGELFF. CDR3 coding DNA: TGTGCCAGCGGCTTAATGGGGGGGGCCGGGGAGTTGTTTTTT.